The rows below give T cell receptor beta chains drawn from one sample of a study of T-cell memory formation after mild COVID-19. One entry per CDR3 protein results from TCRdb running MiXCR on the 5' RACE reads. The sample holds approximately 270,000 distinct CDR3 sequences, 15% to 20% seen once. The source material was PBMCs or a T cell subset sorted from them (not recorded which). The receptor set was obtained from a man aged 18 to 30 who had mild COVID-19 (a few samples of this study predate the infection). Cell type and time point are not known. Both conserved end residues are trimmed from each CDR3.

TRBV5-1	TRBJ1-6	ASSLVGTANNSPLH
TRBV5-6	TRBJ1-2	ASSRYYRGPGYT
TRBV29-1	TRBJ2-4	SVEASGGTQY
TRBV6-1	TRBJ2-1	ASREQLATGNEQF
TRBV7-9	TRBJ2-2	ASEQANGELF
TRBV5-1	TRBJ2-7	ASSTGPANEQY
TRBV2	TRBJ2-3	ASNHGLAGGPLDTQY
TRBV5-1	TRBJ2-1	ASSSAAGGSYNEQF
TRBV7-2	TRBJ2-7	ASSPGGRFGEQY
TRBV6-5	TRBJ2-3	ASSSDRTPVTDTQY
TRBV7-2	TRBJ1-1	ASSDTGVWNTEAF
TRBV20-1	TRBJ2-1	SAEGYFYYNEQF
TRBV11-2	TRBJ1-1	ASSLDRWARNTEAF
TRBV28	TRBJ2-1	ASFGGGQGGGSYNEQF
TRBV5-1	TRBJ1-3	ASSFEGNSGNTIY
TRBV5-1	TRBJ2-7	ASSWGDRNSYEQY
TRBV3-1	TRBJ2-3	ASSLWTGADTDTQY
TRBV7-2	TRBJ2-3	ASSLTRGRGDTQY
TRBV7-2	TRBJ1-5	ASSHGGESQPQH
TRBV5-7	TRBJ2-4	ARRGLAKNIQY
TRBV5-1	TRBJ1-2	ASSLRTAEGNYGYT
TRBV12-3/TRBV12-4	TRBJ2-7	ASSHSGGPRGQY
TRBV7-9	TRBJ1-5	ASSTGGSGQPQH
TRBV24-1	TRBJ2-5	ATRDTRGQETQY
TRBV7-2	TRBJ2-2	ASSYQGARTGELF
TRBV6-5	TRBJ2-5	ASYPAVQETQY
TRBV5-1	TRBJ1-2	ASSANGRQLGGYT
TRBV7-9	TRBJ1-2	ASSLALGADGYT
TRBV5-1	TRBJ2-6	ASSDKSGANVLT
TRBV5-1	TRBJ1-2	ASSLSGPFGGYT
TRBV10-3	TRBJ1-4	AATTGYREKLF
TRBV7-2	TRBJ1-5	ASDLGYSNQPQH
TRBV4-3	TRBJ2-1	ASSQDFRAREDEPF
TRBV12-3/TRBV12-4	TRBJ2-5	ASSLALPTGRETQY
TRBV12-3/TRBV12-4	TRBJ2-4	ASSSRDRVGKNIQY
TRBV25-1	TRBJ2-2	ASSETGGSGELF
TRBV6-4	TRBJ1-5	ASTLQEYSNQPQH
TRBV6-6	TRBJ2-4	ASSYPVPLAKNIQY
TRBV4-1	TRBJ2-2	ASSRTPNTGELF
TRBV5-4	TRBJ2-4	ASSPSAAQTKNIQY
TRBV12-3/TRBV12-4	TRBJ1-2	ASSLADGYHGYT
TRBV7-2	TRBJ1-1	ASSPWDRNTEAF
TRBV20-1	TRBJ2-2	SARDGTTNTGELF
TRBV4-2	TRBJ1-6	ASSPLGPSPLH
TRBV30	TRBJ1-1	ACWTVVVEAF
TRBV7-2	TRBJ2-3	ASSFTGDTQY
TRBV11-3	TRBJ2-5	ASSLSDGQETQY